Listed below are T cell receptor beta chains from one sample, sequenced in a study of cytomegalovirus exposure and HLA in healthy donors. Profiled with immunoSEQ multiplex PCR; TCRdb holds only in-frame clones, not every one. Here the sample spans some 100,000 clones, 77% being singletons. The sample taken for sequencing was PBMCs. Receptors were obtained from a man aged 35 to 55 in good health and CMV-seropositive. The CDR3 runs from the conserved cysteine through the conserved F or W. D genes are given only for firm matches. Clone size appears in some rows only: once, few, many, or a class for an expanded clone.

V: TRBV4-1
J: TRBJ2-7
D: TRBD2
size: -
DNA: TGCGCCAGCAGCGCCCAAACTAGCGGAACCTACGAGCAGTACTTC
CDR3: CASSAQTSGTYEQYF

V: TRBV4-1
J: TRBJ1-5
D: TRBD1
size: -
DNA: TGCGCCAGCAGCCAAATTTATGGTGTCAGGGGGAATCAGCCCCAGCATTTT
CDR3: CASSQIYGVRGNQPQHF

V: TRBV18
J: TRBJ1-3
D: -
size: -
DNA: TGTGCCAGCTCCGAACAGGGCCAGTCTGGAAACACCATATATTTT
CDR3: CASSEQGQSGNTIYF

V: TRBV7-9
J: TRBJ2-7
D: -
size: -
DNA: TGTGCCAGCAACCCTCCCCAGGGGTCCTACGAGCAGTACTTC
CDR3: CASNPPQGSYEQYF

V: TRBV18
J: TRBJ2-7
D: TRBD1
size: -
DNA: TGTGCCAGCTCACCGGCTGGGACAGGGAGGTCCTACGAGCAGTACTTC
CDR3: CASSPAGTGRSYEQYF

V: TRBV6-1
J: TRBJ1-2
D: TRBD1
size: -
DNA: TGTGCCAGCAGTCGGGACAGCACTTATGGCTACACCTTC
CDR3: CASSRDSTYGYTF

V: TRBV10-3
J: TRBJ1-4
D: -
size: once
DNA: TGTGCCATCAGTGAGTCGGCCGGGGAAAAACTGTTTTTT
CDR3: CAISESAGEKLFF

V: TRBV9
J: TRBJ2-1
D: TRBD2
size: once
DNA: TGTGCCAGCAGCCCCCTCCTAGCGGGACACAATGAGCAGTTCTTC
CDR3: CASSPLLAGHNEQFF

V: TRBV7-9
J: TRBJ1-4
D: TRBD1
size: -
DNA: TGTGCCAGCAGCTTAGCGGCCGGGACAGGGTGGGAAAAACTGTTTTTT
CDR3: CASSLAAGTGWEKLFF

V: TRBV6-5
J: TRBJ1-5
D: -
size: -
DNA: TGTGCCAGCAGGTCTGCGAGCAATCAGCCCCAGCATTTT
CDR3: CASRSASNQPQHF

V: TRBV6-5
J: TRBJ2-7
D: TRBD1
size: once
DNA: TGTGCCAGCAGTGACCGGGACAGCGGCTACGAGCAGTACTTC
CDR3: CASSDRDSGYEQYF

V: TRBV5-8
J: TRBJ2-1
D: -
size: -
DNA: TGTGCCAGCAGCTTTCTTATTATTCTCGGCGGGCGGGGGCTATACAATGAGCAGTTCTTC
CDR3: CASSFLIILGGRGLYNEQFF

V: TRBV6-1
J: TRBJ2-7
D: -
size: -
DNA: TGTGCCAGCAGTGACAGGGGCTACGAGCAGTACTTC
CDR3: CASSDRGYEQYF

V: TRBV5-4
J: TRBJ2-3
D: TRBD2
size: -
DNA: TGTGCCAGCAGCGGGGGGACTAGCGGGGGGCGAGGAACAGATACGCAGTATTTT
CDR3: CASSGGTSGGRGTDTQYF

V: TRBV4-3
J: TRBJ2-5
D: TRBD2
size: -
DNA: TGCGCCAGCAGCCAAGATGGGAGGGGCTCCCAAGAGACCCAGTACTTC
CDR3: CASSQDGRGSQETQYF

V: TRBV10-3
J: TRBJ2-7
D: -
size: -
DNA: TGTGCCATCAGTGAGTCGTCGACGCAAACTAACTACGAGCAGTACTTC
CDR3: CAISESSTQTNYEQYF

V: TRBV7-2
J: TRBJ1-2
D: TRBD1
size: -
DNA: TGTGCCAGCAGCTCGGGACAGGGGAACGGCTACACCTTC
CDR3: CASSSGQGNGYTF

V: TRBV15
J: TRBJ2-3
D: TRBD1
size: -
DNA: TGTGCCACCAGCAGAATGGACAGGGGAAGCACAGATACGCAGTATTTT
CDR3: CATSRMDRGSTDTQYF

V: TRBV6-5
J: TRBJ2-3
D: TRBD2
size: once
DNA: TGTGCCAGCAGCCGAAGCGGGGCTAGCACAGATACGCAGTATTTT
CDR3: CASSRSGASTDTQYF

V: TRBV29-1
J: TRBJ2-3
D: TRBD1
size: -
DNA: TGCAGCGTTGAAGATCTATTAGGGACAGCGGCCCGGCGGAGTACAGATACGCAGTATTTT
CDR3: CSVEDLLGTAARRSTDTQYF

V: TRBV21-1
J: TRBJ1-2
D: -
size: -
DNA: -
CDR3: CASSAARDRGPSGYGCTF

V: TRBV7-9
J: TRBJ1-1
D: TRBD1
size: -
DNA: TGTTCCAGCAGCGAGGGGGACAGGGCGGAGGCTTTCTTT
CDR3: CSSSEGDRAEAFF

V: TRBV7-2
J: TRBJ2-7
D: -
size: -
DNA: TGTGCCAGCAGTGGAGGGTCAGCCATCTACGAGCAGTACTTC
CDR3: CASSGGSAIYEQYF

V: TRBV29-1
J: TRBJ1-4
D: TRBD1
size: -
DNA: TGCAGCGTTGGCGGGACAGTTTTTGAAAAACTGTTTTTT
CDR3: CSVGGTVFEKLFF

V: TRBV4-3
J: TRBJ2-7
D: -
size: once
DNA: TGCGCCAGCAGCCAAGAGGATAGGGGCTACGAGCAGTACTTC
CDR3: CASSQEDRGYEQYF

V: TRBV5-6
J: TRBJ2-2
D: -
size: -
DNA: TGTGCCAGCAGGGTGGGAGCGAGGATCCCCACCGGGGAGCTGTTTTTT
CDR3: CASRVGARIPTGELFF

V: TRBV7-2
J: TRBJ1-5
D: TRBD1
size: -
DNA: TGTGCCAGTTCCTTAGGGTGGGACAGGAGCAATCAGCCCCAGCATTTT
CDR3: CASSLGWDRSNQPQHF

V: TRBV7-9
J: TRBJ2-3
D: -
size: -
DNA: TGTGCCAGCAGCTTAGAACGGGGTAAAGATACGCAGTATTTT
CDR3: CASSLERGKDTQYF

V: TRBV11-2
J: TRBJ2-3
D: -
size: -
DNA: TGTGCCAGCAGCTTAGCCGGGACACACACAGATACGCAGTATTTT
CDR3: CASSLAGTHTDTQYF

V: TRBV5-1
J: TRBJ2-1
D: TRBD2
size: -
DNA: TGCGCCAGCAGGGCGAGCGGGGGGGACTACAATGAGCAGTTCTTC
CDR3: CASRASGGDYNEQFF

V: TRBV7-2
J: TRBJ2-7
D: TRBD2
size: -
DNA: TGTGCCAGCAGCCTAGCGGGGGGTCCCTACGAGCAGTACTTC
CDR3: CASSLAGGPYEQYF

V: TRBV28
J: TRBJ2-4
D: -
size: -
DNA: TGTGCCAGCAGTTTTGTGGGAGACCCTAAAAACAGTCAGTACTTC
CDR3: CASSFVGDPKNSQYF

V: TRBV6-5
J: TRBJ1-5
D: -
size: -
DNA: TGTGCCAGCAGTTACTCGGCCGCAAATCAGCCCCAGCATTTT
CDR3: CASSYSAANQPQHF

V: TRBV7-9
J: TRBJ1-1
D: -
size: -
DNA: TGTGCCAGCAGCTCGTCGGGGGGTGAAGCTTTCTTT
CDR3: CASSSSGGEAFF

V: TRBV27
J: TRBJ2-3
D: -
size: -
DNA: TGTGCCAGCAGCTTACGACGGGGGACAGGGGCTGGCGGGGGGGCCGGGGATACGCAGTATTTT
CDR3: CASSLRRGTGAGGGAGDTQYF